The sequence of this T cell receptor beta chain was determined in a study of blood T cell repertoires in COVID-19. Whole-study context: Samples came from the United States, Italy and Spain, spanning acute and convalescent COVID-19.

Method: immunoSEQ multiplex PCR; TCRdb's copy keeps in-frame clones and lacks some. The profile shows roughly 500,000 clones, 80% to 90% of them singletons. The sample comprised peripheral blood. The sequence came from a human donor in a cohort sampled during active COVID-19.

CDR3 DNA sequence: TGTGCCAGCAGCCCCATAGCGGCGCTAAGGCAGTACTTC. Translating gives CASSPIAALRQYF. This rearrangement joins TRBV11-2 to TRBJ2-7; the D gene is possibly TRBD2 (6 bases). The CDR3 extends over 13 amino acids. V dropped 5 bases and J dropped 9 bases, with 17 bases sitting between them. Germline V gene data show CDR1 as SGHAT and CDR2 as FQNNGV.